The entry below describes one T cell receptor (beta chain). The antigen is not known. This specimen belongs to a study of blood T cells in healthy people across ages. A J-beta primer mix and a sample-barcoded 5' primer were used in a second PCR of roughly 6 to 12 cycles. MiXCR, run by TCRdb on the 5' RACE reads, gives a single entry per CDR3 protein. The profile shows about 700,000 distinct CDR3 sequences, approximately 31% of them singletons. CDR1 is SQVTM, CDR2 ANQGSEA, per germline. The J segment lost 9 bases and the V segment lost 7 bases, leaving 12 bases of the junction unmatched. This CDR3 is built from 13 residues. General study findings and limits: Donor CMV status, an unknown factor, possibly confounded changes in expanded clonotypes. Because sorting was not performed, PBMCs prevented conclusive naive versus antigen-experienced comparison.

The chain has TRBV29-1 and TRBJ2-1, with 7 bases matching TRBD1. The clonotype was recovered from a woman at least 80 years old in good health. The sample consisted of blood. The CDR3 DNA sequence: TGCAGCGGACGATACCAGACAGGGATTGAGCAGTTCTTC. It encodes CSGRYQTGIEQFF.